This entry lists 32 T cell receptor beta chains sequenced from one sample in a study of cytomegalovirus exposure and HLA in healthy donors. Primers: 60 Vbeta forward and 13 Jbeta reverse. Sequencing was performed with immunoSEQ multiplex PCR; in TCRdb, only in-frame clones are kept and a portion is missing. The sample consists of some 130,000 clones, 76% of them appearing once. The sample comprised PBMCs. The receptors here all came from a man aged 40-49 years in good health and CMV-seronegative.

The chain joins TRBV5-1 to TRBJ1-1; D might be TRBD1 (5 bases). This CDR3 is 14 amino acids long. The germline V gene has CDR1 SGHRS and CDR2 YFSETQ. V was pared by 4 bases and J by 6 bases, with 16 bases between. As DNA, the CDR3 is TGCGCCAGCAGCCAGGGCCTAGGGATGGCTGAAGCTTTCTTT. Translation: CASSQGLGMAEAFF.

This sequence joins TRBV7-9 and TRBJ2-3, with TRBD2 matching over 15 bases. CDR3 length: 15 amino acids. Trimming at V came to 6 bases and at J to 6 bases, leaving 4 bases not matched to a gene. Germline V gives CDR1 SEHNR, CDR2 FQNEAQ (reference sequence). The CDR3 region is CASRSGTSGRDTQYF. The CDR3 DNA is TGTGCCAGCAGGTCCGGGACTAGCGGGAGGGATACGCAGTATTTT. Full variable domain (missing parts from reference TRBV7-9 and TRBJ2-3): DTGVSQNPRHKITKRGQNVTFRCDPISEHNRLYWYRQTLGQGPEFLTYFQNEAQLEKSRLLSDRFSAERPKGSFSTLEIQRTEQGDSAMYLCASRSGTSGRDTQYFGPGTRLTVL.

The genes are TRBV2 and TRBJ1-4; TRBD1 matches at 7 bases. Per germline, CDR1 SNHLY and CDR2 FYNNEI. This CDR3 has 16 amino acids. With V trimmed by 8 bases and J by 3 bases, 12 bases remained unmatched. The CDR3 protein is CASESGTALSNEKLFF. The DNA of the CDR3 is TGTGCCAGCGAGTCCGGGACAGCTCTATCTAATGAAAAACTGTTTTTT. Together with reference TRBV2 and TRBJ1-4, the CDR3 gives the full variable domain: EPEVTQTPSHQVTQMGQEVILRCVPISNHLYFYWYRQILGQKVEFLVSFYNNEISEKSEIFDDQFSVERPDGSNFTLKIRSTKLEDSAMYFCASESGTALSNEKLFFGSGTQLSVL.

The chain couples TRBV30 to TRBJ2-3; TRBD2 aligns across 9 bases. V shed 8 bases, J shed 4 bases, and the junction held 7 bases outside the gene matches. CDR3 length: 13 amino acids. Germline CDR1 GTSNPN, CDR2 SVGIG (reference sequence). This CDR3 reads CALISGSADTQYF. DNA of the CDR3: TGTGCCCTTATTAGCGGGAGTGCAGATACGCAGTATTTT.

The chain recombines TRBV10-1 with TRBJ2-1; 11 nucleotides agree with TRBD2. The V gene end was trimmed by 8 bases and the J gene end by 4 bases; junction bases not matched to a gene: 7. Germline lookup yields CDR1 WNHNN and CDR2 SYGVQD (reference sequence). The CDR3 is 15 amino acids. The CDR3 bases are TGCGCCAGCGCATCTAGCGGGGGGAAATACAATGAGCAGTTCTTC. Protein product: CASASSGGKYNEQFF.

This chain connects TRBV9 to TRBJ2-1; tentative D call: TRBD2 (5 bases). This CDR3 is 15 amino acids long. Germline CDR1 SGDLS, CDR2 YYNGEE. With 4 bases removed from V and 0 bases from J, the gap between germline ends came to 11 bases. The CDR3 spells CASSPPGSSYNEQFF. CDR3 nucleotide sequence: TGTGCCAGCAGCCCCCCGGGGAGCTCCTACAATGAGCAGTTCTTC.

This clone was detected only a few times. The V and J genes are TRBV6-5 and TRBJ2-1, with 11 bases matching TRBD1. Trimming removed 0 bases from V and 9 bases from J; junction bases left unmatched: 7. The V gene's germline CDR1 is MNHEY and CDR2 SVGAGI. CDR3 size: 16 residues. The CDR3 region has the DNA TGTGCCAGCAGTTACTCCGGACAGGGGGCGAGGGGTGAGCAGTTCTTC. Its protein product is CASSYSGQGARGEQFF.

This chain uses TRBV11-3 with TRBJ1-2, with D hard to call. The V end lost 4 bases, the J end lost 7 bases, and 13 bases lay between the germline ends. Germline V gene lookup returns CDR1 SGHNT and CDR2 YENEEA. The CDR3 loop spans 13 amino acids. The CDR3 region is CASSSGGPFGYTF. The CDR3 region has the DNA TGTGCCAGCAGCTCCGGCGGTCCCTTTGGCTACACCTTC.

This clone was found once. The V call is TRBV6-1, the J call TRBJ2-2, with D possibly matching TRBD1 (5 bases). This CDR3 is built from 15 residues. Looked up from germline, CDR1 is MNHNS and CDR2 is SASEGT. Between the trimmed V and J ends, which lost 6 bases and 1 base, there was a span of 12 bases. CDR3 nucleotides: TGTGCCAGCAGGACCAGACAGAAGAACACCGGGGAGCTGTTTTTT. It translates to CASRTRQKNTGELFF.

The chain carries TRBV6-1 and TRBJ1-1; D is ambiguous. The V gene's germline CDR1 is MNHNS and CDR2 SASEGT. The CDR3 is 14 residues long. V was clipped by 4 bases and J by 4 bases, with 13 bases between them. The CDR3 spells CASSGTRLGTEAFF. CDR3 coding DNA: TGTGCCAGCAGTGGGACTCGGTTGGGCACTGAAGCTTTCTTT.

The V call is TRBV4-3, the J call TRBJ2-2, with 9 bases identical to TRBD1. There are 15 residues in the CDR3. The germline gives CDR1 LGHNA, CDR2 YSLEER. Trimming cost V 9 bases and J 7 bases; bases outside gene matches: 12. Here the CDR3 DNA reads TGCGCCAGTTTACCCGGGACAGGGAATGGCGGGGAGCTGTTTTTT. Its translation is CASLPGTGNGGELFF.

This clone has only a few counts. The chain is built from TRBV5-7 and TRBJ1-1; 7 nucleotides line up with TRBD1. TRBV5-7 is annotated as an ORF whose role is uncertain. Trimming cost V 4 bases and J 0 bases; bases outside gene matches: 9. This CDR3 region has 16 residues. The CDR3 here is CASSLKDRELNTEAFF. The CDR3 region has the DNA TGTGCCAGCAGCCTAAAAGACAGGGAGTTGAACACTGAAGCTTTCTTT.

J is TRBJ1-2 and V is TRBV19; no clear D gene. The CDR3 runs to 14 residues. Trimming pared 3 bases from V and 1 base from J, leaving 9 bases between. The germline gives CDR1 LNHDA, CDR2 SQIVND (reference sequence). The CDR3 region has the DNA TGTGCCAGTAGTATCCCGCGCGATAACTATGGCTACACCTTC. Its translation: CASSIPRDNYGYTF.

The chain uses TRBV5-4 and TRBJ2-5, with D tentatively TRBD1 (7 bases). V lost 1 base to trimming and J lost 2 bases, with 12 bases between them. The CDR3 contains 15 residues. From germline, CDR1 is SGHNT and CDR2 YYREEE (reference sequence). This CDR3 reads CASSLNSGGQETQYF. CDR3 in DNA: TGTGCCAGCAGCTTGAATTCAGGGGGGCAAGAGACCCAGTACTTC. The full variable domain, rest sourced from reference TRBV5-4 and TRBJ2-5, is ETGVTQSPTHLIKTRGQQVTLRCSSQSGHNTVSWYQQALGQGPQFIFQYYREEENGRGNFPPRFSGLQFPNYSSELNVNALELDDSALYLCASSLNSGGQETQYFGPGTRLLVL.

This chain joins TRBV9 and TRBJ2-7, with a weak D call TRBD1 (6 bases). CDR1 SGDLS and CDR2 YYNGEE come from the germline V gene. The CDR3 has 17 amino acids. The V gene lost 3 bases and the J gene lost 0 bases, with 19 bases spanning the gap. CDR3 nucleotide sequence: TGTGCCAGCAGCGGGGGGCATGCAGACGGCCCCTCCTACGAGCAGTACTTC. Its translation is CASSGGHADGPSYEQYF.

The chain combines TRBV6-5 with TRBJ2-1, with 13 bases lining up with TRBD2. Germline V lookup: CDR1 MNHEY, CDR2 SVGAGI. J was trimmed by 3 bases and V by 7 bases; bases with no gene match: 3. The CDR3 sequence is 15 residues long. CDR3 bases: TGTGCCAGCAAAGGACTAGCGGGAGTCTACAATGAGCAGTTCTTC. Translated: CASKGLAGVYNEQFF.

This rearrangement joins TRBV4-1 to TRBJ2-2, with TRBD2 identical over 15 bases. The CDR3 is 18 amino acids. Germline V gene lookup returns CDR1 MGHRA and CDR2 YSYEKL. Trimming took 4 bases from V and 6 from J; bases not matched to a gene: 9. CDR3 sequence reads: CASSRRTSGGEVAGELFF. CDR3 nucleotide sequence: TGCGCCAGCAGCCGCAGGACTAGCGGGGGGGAAGTTGCCGGGGAGCTGTTTTTT.

The V and J genes are TRBV6-5 and TRBJ2-3, with 10 nucleotides matching TRBD2. V lost 0 bases to trimming and J lost 3 bases; unmatched junction nucleotides: 0. The CDR3 contains 15 residues. From germline, CDR1 is MNHEY and CDR2 SVGAGI. The CDR3 is CASSYSSGRTDTQYF. The DNA for the CDR3 is TGTGCCAGCAGTTACTCTAGCGGGAGGACAGATACGCAGTATTTT.

This clone came up a few times. The J gene is TRBJ1-1, the V gene TRBV5-6, with D perhaps matching TRBD1 (5 bases). The germline gives CDR1 SGHDT, CDR2 YYEEEE. The CDR3 spans 14 residues. V was clipped by 3 bases and J by 4 bases, with 13 bases between them. The DNA of the CDR3 is TGTGCCAGCAGCTGGAAGGGGAACGGCACTGAAGCTTTCTTT. Its translation is CASSWKGNGTEAFF.

Points on this clone: Other DNA sequences from this sample encode an identical CDR3 as well. This rearrangement joins TRBV29-1 to TRBJ2-5; 9 nucleotides match TRBD1. The length of the CDR3 is 13 residues. V was pared by 3 bases and J by 2 bases, with 1 base of the junction left unmatched. Germline-derived CDR1 and CDR2 are SQVTM and ANQGSEA. Here the CDR3 reads CSVDGTGQETQYF. DNA for the CDR3: TGCAGCGTTGACGGGACAGGGCAAGAGACCCAGTACTTC.

The CDR3 region has the DNA TGTGCCAGCTCACTCGAGAGGGTCAAGTCCGGCGGGGAGCTGTTTTTT. Its translation: CASSLERVKSGGELFF. This rearrangement joins TRBV18 to TRBJ2-2, with a tentative D call TRBD2 (5 bases). The CDR3 totals 16 residues. V lost 4 bases, J lost 7 bases, and 19 bases lay in between. CDR1 KGHSH and CDR2 LQKENI come from the germline V gene.

The J gene is TRBJ2-3, the V gene TRBV29-1, with TRBD1 matching over 8 bases. Looked up from germline, CDR1 is SQVTM and CDR2 is ANQGSEA. The CDR3 has 12 residues. V lost 6 bases to trimming and J lost 1 base; unmatched junction nucleotides: 0. CDR3 sequence reads: CSVDRGTDTQYF. The CDR3 DNA reads TGCAGCGTGGACAGGGGCACAGATACGCAGTATTTT.

This clone came up once. The rearrangement uses TRBV27 and TRBJ2-7; D might be TRBD2 (5 bases). Trimming cost V 6 bases and J 0 bases, with 12 bases left between them. Germline lookup yields CDR1 MNHEY and CDR2 SMNVEV (reference sequence). This CDR3 comprises 14 residues. CDR3 in amino acids: CASSADYASYEQYF. In DNA, the CDR3 is TGTGCCAGCAGCGCAGACTACGCCTCCTACGAGCAGTACTTC.

This CDR3 is CASSARTDNYGYTF. The CDR3 region has the DNA TGTGCCAGCAGTGCCAGGACGGACAATTATGGCTACACCTTC. The chain uses TRBV6-1 and TRBJ1-2; D perhaps matches TRBD1 (5 bases). Germline V gene lookup returns CDR1 MNHNS and CDR2 SASEGT. The CDR3 length is 14 residues. V was pared by 4 bases and J by 5 bases, with 14 bases between.

This chain links TRBV7-2 with TRBJ2-1, with a possible D match to TRBD1 (5 bases). V was clipped by 3 bases and J by 6 bases, with 12 bases between them. In germline, CDR1 is SGHTA, CDR2 FQGNSA. The CDR3 contains 14 residues. This CDR3 is CASSFIQGPNEQFF. CDR3 coding DNA: TGTGCCAGCAGCTTTATCCAGGGCCCCAATGAGCAGTTCTTC.

The CDR3 coding sequence is TGTGCCAGCAGTAAATCTGACAGCAACTATGGCTACACCTTC. Its translation is CASSKSDSNYGYTF. The chain has TRBV25-1 and TRBJ1-2, with a weak D call TRBD1 (5 bases). Deletions cut 5 bases from V and 2 bases from J, with 12 bases between. The CDR3 has 14 amino acids. CDR1 MGHDK and CDR2 SYGVNS come from the germline V gene.

The chain uses TRBV5-6 and TRBJ2-7; tentative D call: TRBD1 (5 bases). This CDR3 contains 13 residues. Trimming left V 2 bases short and J 1 base short, with 7 bases between. CDR1 is SGHDT and CDR2 is YYEEEE in the germline V gene. The CDR3: CASSFRQSYEQYF. The CDR3 DNA reads as TGTGCCAGCAGCTTCAGACAGTCCTACGAGCAGTACTTC. The variable domain in full, completed from reference TRBV5-6 and TRBJ2-7, reads DAGVTQSPTHLIKTRGQQVTLRCSPKSGHDTVSWYQQALGQGPQFIFQYYEEEERQRGNFPDRFSGHQFPNYSSELNVNALLLGDSALYLCASSFRQSYEQYFGPGTRLTVT.

The chain is built from TRBV14 and TRBJ2-3; 9 bases line up with TRBD2. V lost 1 base and J lost 0; bases outside the gene matches: 11. CDR3 length: 19 residues. Germline V CDR1 and CDR2: SGHDN, FVKESK. The CDR3 DNA reads as TGTGCCAGCAGCCAAGTACGTAGCGGGGGAACCCTCAGCACAGATACGCAGTATTTT. Translation gives CASSQVRSGGTLSTDTQYF.

J is TRBJ2-3 and V is TRBV27, with 7 bases that match TRBD2. The CDR3 has 14 residues. Germline V gene lookup returns CDR1 MNHEY and CDR2 SMNVEV (reference sequence). J gave up 6 bases and V 3 bases, and 6 bases lay outside the gene matches. The CDR3 protein is CASSFFSGGDTQYF. The CDR3 DNA reads as TGTGCCAGCAGTTTTTTTTCCGGGGGGGATACGCAGTATTTT.

V gene TRBV7-2 combines with J gene TRBJ2-2, with TRBD2 matching 8 bases. This CDR3 comprises 17 residues. Trimming cost V 4 bases and J 3 bases; bases outside gene matches: 10. Germline CDR1 SGHTA, CDR2 FQGNSA. The DNA for the CDR3 is TGTGCCAGCAGCTCCCACGGGGGGGGGCAGGACACCGGGGAGCTGTTTTTT. This codes for CASSSHGGGQDTGELFF.

This chain joins TRBV5-6 and TRBJ1-4, with a possible D match to TRBD1 (5 bases). CDR1 is SGHDT, CDR2 YYEEEE, per germline. V was cut by 3 bases and J by 6 bases, with 12 bases left in between. CDR3 size: 14 residues. The CDR3 DNA sequence: TGTGCCAGCAGCTCCAGGGTTTTGGATGAAAAACTGTTTTTT. Residues: CASSSRVLDEKLFF. The full variable domain, with the rest looked up from reference TRBV5-6 and TRBJ1-4, is DAGVTQSPTHLIKTRGQQVTLRCSPKSGHDTVSWYQQALGQGPQFIFQYYEEEERQRGNFPDRFSGHQFPNYSSELNVNALLLGDSALYLCASSSRVLDEKLFFGSGTQLSVL.

The chain employs TRBV7-2 and TRBJ2-3, with a tentative D call TRBD1 (6 bases). Trimming pared 2 bases from V and 1 base from J, leaving 13 bases between. Germline V gene lookup returns CDR1 SGHTA and CDR2 FQGNSA. The CDR3 runs to 16 residues. The CDR3 loop reads CASSLRGSGGTDTQYF. The CDR3 coding sequence is TGTGCCAGCAGCTTAAGGGGGAGTGGGGGCACAGATACGCAGTATTTT.